This is a list of T cell receptor beta chains from one sample in a study of shared clonotypes between healthy human individuals. Sequencing used immunoSEQ multiplex PCR; TCRdb keeps in-frame clones, though not all of them. The top ten hold 0.36% of the sample, which has about 2.4 million clones, approximately 93% seen once. Sequencing input: naive CD4+ T cells from PBMCs. Receptors originate from a man younger than 30 in good health. Some clones in this sample may be carry-over from other donors' samples. CDR3s include the opening cysteine and the closing phenylalanine or tryptophan. The D gene is left open where the match is weak. Rows give clone size only sometimes, using once, few, many, or a class for an expanded clone.

clone size: -; D gene: TRBD1; V gene: TRBV7-9; J gene: TRBJ1-4; CDR3 DNA: TGTGCCAGCAGCTTTCCGCAGGGGGCTAATGAAAAACTGTTTTTT; CDR3 protein: CASSFPQGANEKLFF
clone size: once; D gene: -; V gene: TRBV7-3; J gene: TRBJ1-1; CDR3 DNA: TGTGCCAGCAGCCTACAGGGTCACACTGAAGCTTTCTTT; CDR3 protein: CASSLQGHTEAFF
clone size: -; D gene: TRBD1; V gene: TRBV18; J gene: TRBJ2-5; CDR3 DNA: TGTGCCAGCTCACCGGGACAGGGGAACGGGGAGACCCAGTACTTC; CDR3 protein: CASSPGQGNGETQYF
clone size: -; D gene: -; V gene: TRBV5-1; J gene: TRBJ1-2; CDR3 DNA: TGCGCCAGCGCCCCAACAGGGCTAGACTATGGCTACACCTTC; CDR3 protein: CASAPTGLDYGYTF
clone size: once; D gene: TRBD2; V gene: TRBV9; J gene: TRBJ2-2; CDR3 DNA: TGTGCCAGCAGCGTAGGACTAGCGGGAGCCACCGGGGAGCTGTTTTTT; CDR3 protein: CASSVGLAGATGELFF
clone size: -; D gene: -; V gene: TRBV11-2; J gene: TRBJ2-5; CDR3 DNA: TGTGCCAGCACACAGGGAGAGACCCAGTACTTC; CDR3 protein: CASTQGETQYF
clone size: -; D gene: -; V gene: TRBV19; J gene: TRBJ1-1; CDR3 DNA: TGTGCCGCGTCGACAGAGAACACTGAAGCTTTCTTT; CDR3 protein: CAASTENTEAFF
clone size: -; D gene: TRBD1; V gene: TRBV4-1; J gene: TRBJ1-2; CDR3 DNA: TGCGCCAGCAGCCTAATATCAGGGGGACAGAACTATGGCTACACCTTC; CDR3 protein: CASSLISGGQNYGYTF
clone size: -; D gene: -; V gene: TRBV7-2; J gene: TRBJ1-4; CDR3 DNA: TGTGCCAGCAGAAGTGGCGGGCTTATGATCGAAAAACTGTTTTTT; CDR3 protein: CASRSGGLMIEKLFF
clone size: -; D gene: TRBD2; V gene: TRBV9; J gene: TRBJ2-1; CDR3 DNA: TGTGCCAGCAGCGCCCATCCTAGCGGCTCCTACAATGAGCAGTTCTTC; CDR3 protein: CASSAHPSGSYNEQFF
clone size: -; D gene: TRBD1; V gene: TRBV25-1; J gene: TRBJ2-1; CDR3 DNA: TGTGCCAGCAGTGCACCGGACAGGCCCTACAATGAGCAGTTCTTC; CDR3 protein: CASSAPDRPYNEQFF
clone size: -; D gene: -; V gene: TRBV5-6; J gene: TRBJ1-3; CDR3 DNA: TGTGCCAGCAGCTTGTTGGGGCCCGGGTGGCCCTCTGGAAACACCATATATTTT; CDR3 protein: CASSLLGPGWPSGNTIYF
clone size: -; D gene: -; V gene: TRBV18; J gene: TRBJ1-2; CDR3 DNA: TGTGCCAGCTCACCTAGTTCGAAGACAACTGACTATGGCTACACCTTC; CDR3 protein: CASSPSSKTTDYGYTF
clone size: -; D gene: -; V gene: TRBV28; J gene: TRBJ2-3; CDR3 DNA: TGTGCCAGCAGTTCAGAAGGAGGACAAGATACGCAGTATTTT; CDR3 protein: CASSSEGGQDTQYF
clone size: -; D gene: -; V gene: TRBV4-1; J gene: TRBJ2-7; CDR3 DNA: TGCGCCAGCAGCCAAGTCAGCAGCTCCTACGAGCAGTACTTC; CDR3 protein: CASSQVSSSYEQYF
clone size: -; D gene: -; V gene: TRBV9; J gene: TRBJ1-5; CDR3 DNA: TGTGCCAGCAGCTCCCAAGGGCAGATGAATCAGCCCCAGCATTTT; CDR3 protein: CASSSQGQMNQPQHF
clone size: -; D gene: -; V gene: TRBV11-3; J gene: TRBJ2-3; CDR3 DNA: TGTGCCAGCAGCCGAGGTTCGGGGACAGATACGCAGTATTTT; CDR3 protein: CASSRGSGTDTQYF
clone size: -; D gene: -; V gene: TRBV19; J gene: TRBJ1-2; CDR3 DNA: TGTGCCAGTAGTATGGAGAGTAGCTGGGCCTATGGCTACACCTTC; CDR3 protein: CASSMESSWAYGYTF
clone size: -; D gene: TRBD1; V gene: TRBV19; J gene: TRBJ2-1; CDR3 DNA: TGTGCCAGTAGTACGCTGCAGGGGGCGCGCCCCAATGAGCAGTTCTTC; CDR3 protein: CASSTLQGARPNEQFF
clone size: -; D gene: TRBD2; V gene: TRBV7-8; J gene: TRBJ2-7; CDR3 DNA: TGTGCCAGCAGCATATTTAGCGGGAGGGCCAGGTACGAGCAGTACTTC; CDR3 protein: CASSIFSGRARYEQYF
clone size: -; D gene: -; V gene: TRBV2; J gene: TRBJ2-3; CDR3 DNA: TGTGCCAGCAGCTTGGGGGCAGGGACGCAGTATTTT; CDR3 protein: CASSLGAGTQYF
clone size: -; D gene: -; V gene: TRBV5-1; J gene: TRBJ2-7; CDR3 DNA: TGCGCCAGCAGCGGAGACCGGACCCTCTACGAGCAGTACTTC; CDR3 protein: CASSGDRTLYEQYF
clone size: -; D gene: TRBD1; V gene: TRBV7-2; J gene: TRBJ1-5; CDR3 DNA: TGTGCCAGCAGCCCCACGGGACAGGCCTCTAATTTGGCCCAGCATTTT; CDR3 protein: CASSPTGQASNLAQHF
clone size: -; D gene: -; V gene: TRBV28; J gene: TRBJ1-1; CDR3 DNA: TGTGCCAGCAGTTCCCCGGGGCGACCGAACACTGAAGCTTTCTTT; CDR3 protein: CASSSPGRPNTEAFF
clone size: -; D gene: TRBD2; V gene: TRBV19; J gene: TRBJ2-5; CDR3 DNA: TGTGCCAGTAGTATTGCGGGAGGTTGGACCCAGTACTTC; CDR3 protein: CASSIAGGWTQYF
clone size: -; D gene: TRBD1; V gene: TRBV6-1; J gene: TRBJ1-2; CDR3 DNA: TGTGCCAGCTTTAGACAGGGGCGCTATGGCTACACCTTC; CDR3 protein: CASFRQGRYGYTF
clone size: once; D gene: -; V gene: TRBV28; J gene: TRBJ2-4; CDR3 DNA: TGTGCCAGCAGTTTGGACACCGGGACCGTCCTCCAAAACATTCAGTACTTC; CDR3 protein: CASSLDTGTVLQNIQYF
clone size: -; D gene: TRBD2; V gene: TRBV5-1; J gene: TRBJ2-2; CDR3 DNA: TGCGCCAGCAGCCTGACTAGCGGGAGCCTCAACACCGGGGAGCTGTTTTTT; CDR3 protein: CASSLTSGSLNTGELFF
clone size: -; D gene: -; V gene: TRBV28; J gene: TRBJ2-1; CDR3 DNA: TGTGCCAGCAGGATAGGGGGAGCGGGACACAATGAGCAGTTCTTC; CDR3 protein: CASRIGGAGHNEQFF
clone size: -; D gene: -; V gene: TRBV18; J gene: TRBJ2-7; CDR3 DNA: TGTGCCAGCTCACCATCAGTAACCTACGAGCAGTACTTC; CDR3 protein: CASSPSVTYEQYF
clone size: -; D gene: -; V gene: TRBV6-6; J gene: TRBJ1-1; CDR3 DNA: TGTGCCAGCAGTTACGACCGGAGGGGGACTGAAGCTTTCTTT; CDR3 protein: CASSYDRRGTEAFF
clone size: once; D gene: -; V gene: TRBV11-2; J gene: TRBJ1-3; CDR3 DNA: TGTGCCAGCAGCTTAGTCACAGGATCGGGCACCATATATTTT; CDR3 protein: CASSLVTGSGTIYF
clone size: -; D gene: -; V gene: TRBV4-2; J gene: TRBJ2-4; CDR3 DNA: TGTGCCAGCAGCCAAGGCACTCCCGGGGACAAAAACATTCAGTACTTC; CDR3 protein: CASSQGTPGDKNIQYF
clone size: -; D gene: -; V gene: TRBV6-1; J gene: TRBJ2-5; CDR3 DNA: TGTGCCAGCAGTGAAAATTGGGGCACAGGGATGGAGACCCAGTACTTC; CDR3 protein: CASSENWGTGMETQYF
clone size: -; D gene: TRBD2; V gene: TRBV7-2; J gene: TRBJ2-7; CDR3 DNA: TGTGCCAGCAGCTCCTTGGGCGGGAGGGCTTACGAGCAGTACTTC; CDR3 protein: CASSSLGGRAYEQYF
clone size: -; D gene: -; V gene: TRBV18; J gene: TRBJ1-4; CDR3 DNA: TGTGCCAGCTCACCAGAGGGGAAACGAACTAATGAAAAACTGTTTTTT; CDR3 protein: CASSPEGKRTNEKLFF
clone size: -; D gene: TRBD1; V gene: TRBV7-2; J gene: TRBJ1-5; CDR3 DNA: TGTGCCAGCAGTATGACAGGGGGTCGTCAGCCCCAGCATTTT; CDR3 protein: CASSMTGGRQPQHF
clone size: -; D gene: -; V gene: TRBV11-3; J gene: TRBJ2-3; CDR3 DNA: TGTGCCAGCAGCCAAAGGGAGATGGGTACGCAGTATTTT; CDR3 protein: CASSQREMGTQYF
clone size: -; D gene: TRBD1; V gene: TRBV11-2; J gene: TRBJ1-2; CDR3 DNA: TGTGCCAGCAGCTTGGACAGGGGGACCTATGGCTACACCTTC; CDR3 protein: CASSLDRGTYGYTF
clone size: -; D gene: TRBD1; V gene: TRBV6-5; J gene: TRBJ1-3; CDR3 DNA: TGTGCCAGCAGAAGGACAGGGCTAGGAAACACCATATATTTT; CDR3 protein: CASRRTGLGNTIYF
clone size: -; D gene: -; V gene: TRBV18; J gene: TRBJ1-1; CDR3 DNA: TGTGCCAGTGTCTATAAGGAGGGCACTGAAGCTTTCTTT; CDR3 protein: CASVYKEGTEAFF
clone size: -; D gene: -; V gene: TRBV18; J gene: TRBJ1-2; CDR3 DNA: TGTGCCAGCTCACCACGACAGGACTATGGCTACACCTTC; CDR3 protein: CASSPRQDYGYTF
clone size: once; D gene: -; V gene: TRBV9; J gene: TRBJ2-7; CDR3 DNA: TGTGCCAGCAGCGAGGGAATGACTAGCTCCTACGAGCAGTACTTC; CDR3 protein: CASSEGMTSSYEQYF
clone size: -; D gene: TRBD1; V gene: TRBV28; J gene: TRBJ2-2; CDR3 DNA: TGTGCCAGCAGTCTACAGGGGGCGCGTACCGGGGAGCTGTTTTTT; CDR3 protein: CASSLQGARTGELFF
clone size: -; D gene: -; V gene: TRBV28; J gene: TRBJ2-7; CDR3 DNA: TGTGCCAGCAGGCTCCGGGGTCTGAGCTCCTACGAGCAGTACTTC; CDR3 protein: CASRLRGLSSYEQYF
clone size: -; D gene: -; V gene: TRBV7-2; J gene: TRBJ1-1; CDR3 DNA: TGTGCCAGCAGCTTAGGGAGGTGGACTGAAGCTTTCTTT; CDR3 protein: CASSLGRWTEAFF
clone size: -; D gene: TRBD1; V gene: TRBV4-1; J gene: TRBJ1-1; CDR3 DNA: TGCGCCAGCAGCCAAGAACAGGGGCTTGAAGCTTTCTTT; CDR3 protein: CASSQEQGLEAFF
clone size: -; D gene: TRBD2; V gene: TRBV28; J gene: TRBJ2-3; CDR3 DNA: TGTGCCACCACGGGAGGGATCACAGATACGCAGTATTTT; CDR3 protein: CATTGGITDTQYF
clone size: -; D gene: -; V gene: TRBV28; J gene: TRBJ1-4; CDR3 DNA: TGTGCCAGCAGTTTAGTCGGGGCCCCTGGCGGGCTGTTTTTT; CDR3 protein: CASSLVGAPGGLFF
clone size: -; D gene: TRBD2; V gene: TRBV7-3; J gene: TRBJ2-3; CDR3 DNA: TGTGCCAGCGGCACTAGCGCCACAGATACGCAGTATTTT; CDR3 protein: CASGTSATDTQYF
clone size: -; D gene: -; V gene: TRBV6-6; J gene: TRBJ1-1; CDR3 DNA: TGTGCCAGCAGTACCCGGGGAGACGAAGCTTTCTTT; CDR3 protein: CASSTRGDEAFF
clone size: -; D gene: TRBD1; V gene: TRBV29-1; J gene: TRBJ2-7; CDR3 DNA: TGCAGCGTTAGAACAGGGGGCATCTACGAGCAGTACTTC; CDR3 protein: CSVRTGGIYEQYF
clone size: -; D gene: -; V gene: TRBV23-1; J gene: TRBJ2-7; CDR3 DNA: TGCGCCAGCAGTCTCAGATTACTTCCCTCCTACGAGCAGTACTTC; CDR3 protein: CASSLRLLPSYEQYF
clone size: -; D gene: -; V gene: TRBV5-4; J gene: TRBJ2-7; CDR3 DNA: TGTGCCAGCAGCTTCATCGCAAGGGGATACGAGCAGTACTTC; CDR3 protein: CASSFIARGYEQYF
clone size: few; D gene: TRBD1; V gene: TRBV10-1; J gene: TRBJ1-5; CDR3 DNA: TGCGCCAGCGGGGGACAGGGAAGTAGTCAGCCCCAGCATTTT; CDR3 protein: CASGGQGSSQPQHF